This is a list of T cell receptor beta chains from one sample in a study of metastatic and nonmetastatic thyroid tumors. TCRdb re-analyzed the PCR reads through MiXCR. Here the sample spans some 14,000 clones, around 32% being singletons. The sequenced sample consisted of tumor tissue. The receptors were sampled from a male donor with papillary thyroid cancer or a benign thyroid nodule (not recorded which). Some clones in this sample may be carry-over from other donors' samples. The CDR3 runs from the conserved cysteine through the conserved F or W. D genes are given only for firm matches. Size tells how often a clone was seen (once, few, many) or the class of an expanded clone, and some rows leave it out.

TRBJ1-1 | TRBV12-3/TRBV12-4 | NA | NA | TGTGCCAGCGGTATAGGCGGGGGGAACACTGAAGCTTTCTTT | CASGIGGGNTEAFF
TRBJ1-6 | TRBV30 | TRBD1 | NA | TGTGCCTGGAGTGAGGGACAGGGTGGTTCACCCCTCCACTTT | CAWSEGQGGSPLHF
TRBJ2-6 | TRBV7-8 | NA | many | TGTGCCAGCAGCTCGATTTTTAGGGCCAACGTCCTGACTTTC | CASSSIFRANVLTF
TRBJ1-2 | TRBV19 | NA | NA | TGTGCCAGTAGCCTGACAGGCAATACCAACTATGGCTACACCTTC | CASSLTGNTNYGYTF
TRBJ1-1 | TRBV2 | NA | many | TGTGCCAGCAGCCTCTTTAATCTAAACACTGAAGCTTTCTTT | CASSLFNLNTEAFF
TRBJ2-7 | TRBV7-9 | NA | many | TGTGCCAGCAGCTTAGAGGGGGCCTACGAGCAGTACTTC | CASSLEGAYEQYF
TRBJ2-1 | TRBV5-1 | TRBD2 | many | TGCGCCAGCAGCTTTTCGTTGGGTAGCGGGAGGGCGAATGAGCAGTTCTTC | CASSFSLGSGRANEQFF
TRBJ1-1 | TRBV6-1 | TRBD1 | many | TGTGCCAGCACCGGGGACAGATCATCTGAAGCTTTCTTT | CASTGDRSSEAFF
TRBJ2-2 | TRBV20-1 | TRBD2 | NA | TGCAGTGCTATACTAGCGGGAGACACCGGGGAGCTGTTTTTC | CSAILAGDTGELFF
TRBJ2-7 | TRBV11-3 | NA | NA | TGTGCCAGCAGCAATCTCTACGAGCAGTACTTC | CASSNLYEQYF
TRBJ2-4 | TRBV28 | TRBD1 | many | TGTGCCAGCAGTTTAACTCCAGGGACAGTGGGCAAAAACATTCAGTACTTC | CASSLTPGTVGKNIQYF
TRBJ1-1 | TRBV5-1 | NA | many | TGCGCCAGCAGCTACCGGCAGAACACTGAAGCTTTCTTT | CASSYRQNTEAFF
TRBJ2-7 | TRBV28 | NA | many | TGTGCCAGCAAGGACCGCGAGCAGTACTTC | CASKDREQYF
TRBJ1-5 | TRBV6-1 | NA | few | TGTGCCAGCAGTGAAGTTCTAGGGGTTAGTCAGCCCCAGCATTTT | CASSEVLGVSQPQHF
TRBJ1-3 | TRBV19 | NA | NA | TGTGCCAGTAGTAACTCGCCTTCTGGAAACACCATATATTTT | CASSNSPSGNTIYF
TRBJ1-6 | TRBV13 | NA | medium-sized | TGTGCCAGCAGCGGGGGAAATTCACCCCTCCACTTT | CASSGGNSPLHF
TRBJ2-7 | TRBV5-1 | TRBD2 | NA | TGCGCCAGCAGCAGACTAGCGGGAAAAACTTACGAGCAGTACTTC | CASSRLAGKTYEQYF
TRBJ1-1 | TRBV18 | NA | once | TGTGCCAGCTCACCACCGGCCAGGGAGTACGCGAACACTGAAGCTTTCTTT | CASSPPAREYANTEAFF
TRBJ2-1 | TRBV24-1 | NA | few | TGTGCCACCAGTGATTTTACTAGCAGGATACACAATGAGCAGTTCTTC | CATSDFTSRIHNEQFF
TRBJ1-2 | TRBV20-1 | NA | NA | TGCAGTGCTAACCGGGGTCCTAACTATGGCTACACCTTC | CSANRGPNYGYTF
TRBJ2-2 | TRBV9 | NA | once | TGTGCCAGCATCTTAGCTTTGGACAGCGGGGAGCTGTTTTTT | CASILALDSGELFF
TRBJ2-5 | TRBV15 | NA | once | TGTGCCACCAGCAGAGGACTGGACCCAGAGACCCAGTACTTC | CATSRGLDPETQYF
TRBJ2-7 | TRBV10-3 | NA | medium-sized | TGTGCCATCAGTGACATTGCGGCTAGTGTAGGGAACGAGCAGTACTTC | CAISDIAASVGNEQYF
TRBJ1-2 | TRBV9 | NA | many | TGTGCCAGCAGCTTACGGGACCGGGGGGTTTGGTATGGCTACACCTTC | CASSLRDRGVWYGYTF
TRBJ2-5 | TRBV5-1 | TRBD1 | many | TGCGCCAGCCGGACAGGGGTCTTAGTGGAAGAGACCCAGTACTTC | CASRTGVLVEETQYF
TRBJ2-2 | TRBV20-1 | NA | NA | TGCAGTGCTTCCAGGATTAACACCGGGGAGCTGTTTTTT | CSASRINTGELFF
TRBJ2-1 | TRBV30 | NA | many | TGTGCCTGCAACAGGGGCGGGGGGTCCAATGAGCAGTTCTTC | CACNRGGGSNEQFF
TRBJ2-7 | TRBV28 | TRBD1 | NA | TGTGCCAGCAGTTTTGGGACAGGGTTTACCTACGAGCAGTACTTC | CASSFGTGFTYEQYF
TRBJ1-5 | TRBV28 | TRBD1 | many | TGTGCCAGCAGAACAGGGGGCGCGGATAGCAATCAGCCCCAGCATTTT | CASRTGGADSNQPQHF
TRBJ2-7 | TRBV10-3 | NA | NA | TGTGCCATCAGTGGTCATCAAGTGTATGAGCAGTACTTC | CAISGHQVYEQYF
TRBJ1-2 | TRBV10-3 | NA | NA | TGTGCCATCAGATGGAGAGGCTATGGCTACTCCTTC | CAIRWRGYGYSF
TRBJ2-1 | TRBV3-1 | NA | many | TGTGCCAGCAGCCAGGACTTGGGGGGCTACAATGAGCAGTTCTTC | CASSQDLGGYNEQFF
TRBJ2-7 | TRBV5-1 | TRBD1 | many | TGCGCCAGCAGCTTGGCCACAGGGGGCTTCCGCGAGCAGTACTTC | CASSLATGGFREQYF
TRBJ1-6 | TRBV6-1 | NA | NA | TGTGCCAGCAGGGCGGACAGCTCCTATAATTCACCCCTCCACTTT | CASRADSSYNSPLHF
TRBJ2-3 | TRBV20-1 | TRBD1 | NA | TGCAGTGCTGACAGGGGTAGCACAGATACGCAGTATTTT | CSADRGSTDTQYF
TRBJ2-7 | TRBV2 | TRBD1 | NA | TGTGCCAGCAGTGACGCGACAGGGGCCTACGAGCAGTACTTC | CASSDATGAYEQYF
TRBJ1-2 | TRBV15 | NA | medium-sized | TGTGCCACCAGCAGAGATAAAATAACGACATCTCATGGCTACACCTTC | CATSRDKITTSHGYTF
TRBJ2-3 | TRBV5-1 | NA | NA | TGCGCCAGCAGCCAGGGACTTGGGGTAGTATATACGCAGTATTTT | CASSQGLGVVYTQYF
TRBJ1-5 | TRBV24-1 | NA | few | TGTGCCACCCGCAGACAGCCCAATCAGCCCCAGCATTTT | CATRRQPNQPQHF
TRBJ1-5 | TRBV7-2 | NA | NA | TGTGCCAGCAGCTGGCTCTTGACAGCTCATCAGCCCCAGCATTTT | CASSWLLTAHQPQHF
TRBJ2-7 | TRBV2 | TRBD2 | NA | TGTGCCAGCGCGGGGGAGATTGACGACGAGCAGTACTTC | CASAGEIDDEQYF
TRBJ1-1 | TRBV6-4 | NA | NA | TGTGCCAGCAGTGACACCGACAGGTCTGAAGATTTCTTT | CASSDTDRSEDFF